The clone carrying this T cell receptor (beta chain) was counted between two and nine times. Template material for amplifying TCR beta CDR3 regions consisted of RNA transcripts. A set of HTBI primers served as the primers for a first-round RT-PCR of the TCR CDR3. TCRdb re-derived calls from the multiplex PCR reads in MiXCR, one entry per CDR3 protein. The sample yields about 400,000 distinct CDR3 sequences, less than 15% seen once. This sample was included in a study of T cells in Graves' hyperthyroidism and ophthalmopathy. Per germline, CDR1 SGHVS and CDR2 FNYEAQ. CDR3 length: 14 amino acids. The germline V and J ends were trimmed by 5 bases and 1 base, with 12 bases remaining between them.

This sequence joins TRBV7-6 and TRBJ2-7, with D tentatively TRBD1 (5 bases). Sequencing was performed on blood. The TCR sequence derives from a woman younger than 35 with Graves' hyperthyroidism. The CDR3 region has the DNA TGTGCCAGCAGCCACGGTAGGGGATCCTACGAGCAGTACTTC. Translation gives CASSHGRGSYEQYF.